The T cell receptor beta chain described here comes from a study of T cells in narcolepsy. About the research overall: Patients with NT1 or NT2 and healthy control donors were enrolled. Study-level points and caveats: Autoreactive HCRT-specific and TRIB2-specific clonotypes were marked in same-patient CSF-versus-blood CD4+ comparisons. Blood of same and different patients, but not healthy controls, reportedly held recurring autoreactive clonotypes. Some memory CD4+ repertoires had no autoreactive clone sequences.

The method was immunoSEQ multiplex PCR; TCRdb's version includes in-frame clones alone and lacks a portion of them. In the table there are 20,000 to 30,000 clones, approximately 85% of which are singletons. This clone was picked up one time. Its antigen is not identified. Germline V gene data show CDR1 as MNHNS and CDR2 as SASEGT. The length of the CDR3 is 13 residues. Trimming left V 5 bases short and J 6 bases short, with 11 bases between. Sequencing was done on a sample of memory (CD45RA-) CD4+ T cells from blood. This TCR derives from a human donor in good health. The V gene is TRBV6-1, the J gene TRBJ2-1; D perhaps matches TRBD2 (5 bases). In nucleotides, the CDR3 is TGTGCCAGCAGTCGCGGACTGTCCAATGAGCAGTTCTTC. It yields the protein CASSRGLSNEQFF.